These 21 T cell receptor beta chains came from one sample sequenced in a study of neurological immune-mediated disorders. TCRdb recomputed calls from the 5' RACE reads with MiXCR, one row per CDR3 protein. The table lists fewer than 65,000 distinct CDR3 sequences, around 4.4% of them singletons. What was sequenced was PBMCs. The receptors were gathered from a man aged 45 to 65 with multiple sclerosis.

This clonotype was recorded at least ten times. The chain uses TRBV5-1 and TRBJ1-1; 7 bases map to TRBD1. The ends lost 4 bases at V and 0 bases at J; junction bases unmatched: 12. This CDR3 has 17 residues. The germline gives CDR1 SGHRS, CDR2 YFSETQ. CDR3 nucleotide sequence: TGCGCCAGCAGCCCACCTCAACTGGGACAGATGAACACTGAAGCTTTCTTT. Translation: CASSPPQLGQMNTEAFF.

Many counts were recorded for this clonotype. The chain is built from TRBV6-5 and TRBJ2-2, with unresolved D. V lost 6 bases to trimming and J lost 4 bases, with 15 bases between them. Germline V CDR1 and CDR2: MNHEY, SVGAGI. The CDR3 runs 15 residues. The CDR3 region is CASSLSGRGTGELFF. CDR3 sequence (DNA): TGTGCCAGCAGCCTCAGTGGGCGTGGCACCGGGGAGCTGTTTTTT.

In its sample, this clonotype was seen many times. V and J are TRBV20-1 and TRBJ2-1; TRBD2 matches at 7 bases. With 6 bases clipped from V and 3 bases from J, the junction kept 14 bases outside the gene matches. Germline loops: CDR1 DFQATT, CDR2 SNEGSKA (reference sequence). This CDR3 has 16 residues. The CDR3, as DNA: TGCAGTGCGAGAACACGGCTAGCGGAGTTCTACAATGAGCAGTTCTTC. It specifies CSARTRLAEFYNEQFF.

This clonotype has ten or more counts. With a much larger clone just one base away, this may be a read error. The chain has TRBV5-5 and TRBJ2-7; the match to TRBD1 covers 9 bases. J gave up 7 bases and V 3 bases, and 11 bases lay outside the gene matches. The CDR3 is made up of 15 amino acids. Germline values: CDR1 SGHKS, CDR2 YYEKEE (reference sequence). In DNA, the CDR3 is TGTGCCAGCAGCTCAGCGGACAGGGGTTTAGAAGAGCAGTACTTC. Translated: CASSSADRGLEEQYF.

This clonotype was recorded at least ten times. The junction departs from the called germline gene at one end, perhaps through a read error. The CDR3 sequence is CASSLRETQYF. CDR3 nucleotides: TGCGCCAGCAGCTTACGGGAGACCCAGTACTTC. V gene TRBV12-3 or TRBV12-4 combines with J gene TRBJ2-5, with no clear D. CDR3 size: 11 residues.

This clonotype was seen repeatedly, ten times or more. The chain has TRBV11-2 and TRBJ2-1, with TRBD2 matching 8 bases. This CDR3 contains 15 residues. Germline values: CDR1 SGHAT, CDR2 FQNNGV. The V and J ends lost 5 bases and 6 bases, in that order; junction bases with no gene match: 9. CDR3: CASSPESGGPNEQFF. CDR3 coding DNA: TGTGCCAGCAGCCCCGAATCGGGAGGGCCCAATGAGCAGTTCTTC.

This clonotype was seen repeatedly, ten times or more. The V call is TRBV2, the J call TRBJ2-1; tentatively, D is TRBD1 (6 bases). The V end was cut by 6 bases, the J end by 3 bases, with 9 bases between. Germline loops: CDR1 SNHLY, CDR2 FYNNEI. The CDR3 length is 13 residues. DNA for the CDR3: TGTGCCAGCAGGCCGACAGGCTACAATGAGCAGTTCTTC. Protein product: CASRPTGYNEQFF. The complete variable domain, with remaining parts taken from reference TRBV2 and TRBJ2-1, reads EPEVTQTPSHQVTQMGQEVILRCVPISNHLYFYWYRQILGQKVEFLVSFYNNEISEKSEIFDDQFSVERPDGSNFTLKIRSTKLEDSAMYFCASRPTGYNEQFFGPGTRLTVL.

This clonotype came up many times. V gene TRBV12-3 or TRBV12-4 combines with J gene TRBJ2-5, with TRBD1 matching over 9 bases. The trim removed 4 bases at V and 5 bases at J, leaving 5 bases unmatched. The CDR3 consists of 14 residues. Here the CDR3 reads CASSSGDRDETQYF. The CDR3 DNA sequence: TGTGCCAGCAGTTCCGGGGACAGGGACGAGACCCAGTACTTC.

In its sample, this clonotype was seen many times. The genes are TRBV3-1 and TRBJ2-7; a weak D match, TRBD2 (7 bases). Germline-derived CDR1 and CDR2 are LGHDT and YNNKEL (reference sequence). The CDR3 runs to 17 residues. The ends were cut back, 5 bases at V and 0 bases at J, with 20 bases in the middle. The CDR3 loop is CASSWGRGTDLSYEQYF. CDR3 in DNA: TGTGCCAGCAGCTGGGGGCGGGGGACCGACCTCTCCTACGAGCAGTACTTC.

This clonotype was picked up many times. The rearrangement joins TRBV3-1 to TRBJ2-7; D might be TRBD2 (5 bases). Germline V gives CDR1 LGHDT, CDR2 YNNKEL (reference sequence). The CDR3 totals 17 residues. The germline V and J ends were trimmed by 0 bases and 4 bases, with 19 bases remaining between them. The CDR3 bases are TGTGCCAGCAGCCAAGAGCCGGGGATCACATCGGCTTACGAGCAGTACTTC. It translates to CASSQEPGITSAYEQYF.

This clonotype was picked up many times. This chain uses TRBV20-1 with TRBJ2-1; 7 bases are shared with TRBD1. Germline trimming cut 3 bases from V and 5 bases from J; bases unmatched to any gene: 16. Germline V gives CDR1 DFQATT, CDR2 SNEGSKA (reference sequence). The CDR3 is 17 residues long. The CDR3 reads CSASDGQEILHDNEQFF. The CDR3 bases are TGCAGTGCTAGTGACGGACAGGAGATACTCCACGACAATGAGCAGTTCTTC.

This clonotype was found a few times. The chain carries TRBV20-1 and TRBJ2-7; no clear D gene. The CDR3 sequence is 14 residues long. Germline V CDR1 and CDR2: DFQATT, SNEGSKA (reference sequence). V was clipped by 6 bases and J by 7 bases, with 22 bases between them. The CDR3 coding sequence is TGCAGTGCCGTGTCCATGATGTCCTACGATGAGCAGTACTTC. Protein: CSAVSMMSYDEQYF.

This clonotype was seen at least ten times. V usage is TRBV5-1 and J usage is TRBJ2-7, with a possible D match to TRBD2 (6 bases). Looked up from germline, CDR1 is SGHRS and CDR2 is YFSETQ. The CDR3 contains 14 residues. Trimming cost V 0 bases and J 3 bases, with 10 bases left between them. The CDR3 DNA sequence: TGCGCCAGCAGCTTGGCCCCGGGGGACTACGAGCAGTACTTC. It yields the protein CASSLAPGDYEQYF.

In its sample, this clonotype was seen many times. This chain connects TRBV12-3 or TRBV12-4 to TRBJ1-1, with a weak D call TRBD1 (6 bases). With 5 bases removed from V and 6 bases from J, the gap between germline ends came to 16 bases. This CDR3 region has 14 residues. CDR3 bases: TGTGCCAGCAGTCATCTAGAAGAGGGGGCTGAAGCTTTCTTT. Its protein is CASSHLEEGAEAFF.

The chain combines TRBV28 with TRBJ2-7; D may be TRBD1 (6 bases). Germline-derived CDR1 and CDR2 are MDHEN and SYDVKM. V was cut by 10 bases and J by 2 bases, with 15 bases left in between. The CDR3 is made up of 13 amino acids. CDR3: CANQGPPAYEQYF. CDR3 sequence (DNA): TGTGCCAATCAGGGGCCACCTGCCTACGAGCAGTACTTC.

This clonotype appeared many times. The rearrangement joins TRBV5-1 to TRBJ1-1; maybe TRBD1 (5 bases). The length of the CDR3 is 14 residues. The ends were cut back, 2 bases at V and 1 base at J, with 9 bases in the middle. Looked up from germline, CDR1 is SGHRS and CDR2 is YFSETQ. The CDR3 DNA is TGCGCCAGCAGCTTAGGGGATTGGAACACTGAAGCTTTCTTT. Translation gives CASSLGDWNTEAFF.

At least ten counts were recorded for this clonotype. The chain carries TRBV12-3 or TRBV12-4 and TRBJ2-5; D unclear. The CDR3 has 12 residues. The V end was cut by 2 bases, the J end by 9 bases, with 10 bases between. The CDR3 DNA sequence: TGTGCCAGCAGTTTATACCGTGGGGCCCAGTACTTC. Its translation: CASSLYRGAQYF.

This sequence joins TRBV6-6 and TRBJ2-3; D not certain. Germline CDR1 MNHNY, CDR2 SVGAGI (reference sequence). Trimming left V 6 bases short and J 2 bases short, with 18 bases between. This CDR3 has 16 amino acids. The CDR3 coding sequence is TGTGCCAGCAGCCCCTTGGACCGACACACCACAGATACGCAGTATTTT. Translated, it gives CASSPLDRHTTDTQYF.

This clonotype came up many times. The genes are TRBV5-8 and TRBJ2-1, with 11 bases matching TRBD2. V was clipped by 0 bases and J by 1 base; unmatched bases: 6. Germline CDR1 SGHTS, CDR2 YDEGEE. This CDR3 has 18 amino acids. The chain's CDR3 is CASSLVAGGPRSYNEQFF. In nucleotides, the CDR3 is TGTGCCAGCAGCTTGGTAGCGGGAGGGCCCCGTTCCTACAATGAGCAGTTCTTC.

This chain links TRBV6-4 with TRBJ2-2; D possibly corresponds to TRBD2 (5 bases). Per germline, CDR1 MRHNA and CDR2 SNTAGT. This CDR3 comprises 14 residues. The germline V and J ends were trimmed by 6 bases and 3 bases, with 11 bases remaining between them. The CDR3 sequence: CASSYTSDTGELFF. As DNA, the CDR3 is TGTGCCAGCAGCTATACTAGTGACACCGGGGAGCTGTTTTTT.

V and J are TRBV12-3 or TRBV12-4 and TRBJ1-1; D call uncertain. V shed 7 bases and J shed 1 base, with 10 bases lying between them. The CDR3 loop spans 13 amino acids. CDR3 sequence reads: CASTPVENTEAFF. As DNA, the CDR3 is TGTGCCAGCACTCCCGTGGAGAACACTGAAGCTTTCTTT.